Described below is a single T cell receptor (beta chain) sequence and its context. This record belongs to a study of blood T cells in healthy people across ages. For the study at large: Per every two T cells, about one barcoded beta molecule was captured by template switching.

The CDR3 loop spans 12 amino acids. Germline V gives CDR1 DFQATT, CDR2 SNEGSKA (reference sequence). V lost 3 bases and J 4 bases, leaving 6 bases between the germline ends. A J-beta primer mix and a sample-barcoded 5' primer were used in a second PCR of about 7 to 12 cycles. MiXCR, applied by TCRdb to the 5' RACE reads, yields one record per CDR3 protein. The table has more than 900,000 distinct CDR3 sequences, around 29% seen once; the top ten hold 10%. This sample also belongs to another study, concerning T cells of mothers and their children. This second study says: Extracted RNA, in its entirety, went into cDNA synthesis at about 1.6 ug per 15 ul.

This chain joins TRBV20-1 and TRBJ1-4; D is uncertain. The receptor's source is a woman aged 40 to 55 in good health. Sequenced input: blood. CDR3 residues: CSARVNNEKLFF. The CDR3 DNA is TGCAGTGCTAGGGTGAATAATGAAAAACTGTTTTTT.